This TCR beta chain came from a study of a mutant IDH1 vaccine in newly diagnosed glioma. The overall study: Patients under treatment included approximately 60% males and about 40% females and had a mean age of roughly 43 years. The earlier regimen, radiotherapy, temozolomide, or both, was most often both.

Time point: baseline, week 1 (first vaccination visit). As to treatment: pre-vaccination baseline after standard-of-care therapy. New WHO grade 3 or 4 astrocytomas that were IDH1-mutant and ATRX-lost occurred in the donors. Study-level points and caveats: The occurrence of vaccine-induced immune responses was seen in 90% to 95% of patients.

This CDR3 has 15 amino acids. Germline loops: CDR1 SQVTM, CDR2 ANQGSEA. V was shortened by 2 bases and J by 0 bases, with 14 bases between the two germline ends. Profiling relied on immunoSEQ multiplex PCR, and the TCRdb table lists in-frame clones only, not all of them. Here the sample spans 30,000 to 40,000 clones, approximately 92% being singletons. A note on this clone: The antigen remains unidentified.

Sequencing used PBMCs, obtained from a glioma patient treated with radiotherapy, temozolomide or both. The clonotype was recovered from a man between 18 and 35 years old with glioma. J is TRBJ2-7 and V is TRBV29-1; unclear D gene. CDR3 sequence: CSVEYGSGVSYEQYF. Here the CDR3 DNA reads TGCAGCGTTGAATATGGGTCAGGAGTCTCCTACGAGCAGTACTTC.